The TCR beta chain described here comes from a study of breast tumors, draining lymph nodes, adjacent tissues. This clonotype was seen more than once but under ten times. Trimming pared 2 bases from V and 4 bases from J, leaving 15 bases between. The germline gives CDR1 MNHEY, CDR2 SMNVEV (reference sequence). The CDR3 is made up of 15 amino acids. In TCRdb, the multiplex PCR reads were re-called with MiXCR into one record per CDR3 protein. In the table there are 150,000 or so distinct CDR3 sequences, approximately 33% of which are singletons. The lymph nodes were axillary draining lymph nodes from breast cancer patients.

This chain links TRBV27 with TRBJ2-7; D is unclear. The TCR comes from a female donor with breast cancer. Some clones in this sample may be carry-over from other donors' samples. The sequencing sample was made of axillary lymph node tissue. DNA for the CDR3: TGTGCCAGCAGTTTAGGTCCATGGCCCAGTTACGAGCAGTACTTC. Encoded protein: CASSLGPWPSYEQYF.